The present TCR beta chain was sequenced within a study of cytomegalovirus exposure and HLA in healthy donors. Points from the study as a whole: Overall, approximately 150 TCR beta chains were annotated as cytomegalovirus-associated.

The table lists this clone with many counts. Its antigen is not identified. Sequencing used immunoSEQ multiplex PCR; TCRdb keeps in-frame clones, though not all of them. The top ten hold around 1.2% of the sample, which has 200,000 to 300,000 clones, approximately 84% seen once. The CDR3 has 15 amino acids. V lost 5 bases to trimming and J lost 1 base; unmatched junction nucleotides: 4. The germline CDR1 and CDR2 sequences are MDHEN and SYDVKM. The specimen was PBMCs. The sequence came from a woman in her thirties in good health and CMV-seropositive. The gene calls are TRBV28 and TRBJ2-3; 9 bases agree with TRBD2. The CDR3 is CASSLAGNGTDTQYF. The CDR3 bases are TGTGCCAGCAGTCTAGCGGGAAATGGCACAGATACGCAGTATTTT.